This passage covers 21 T cell receptor beta chains from one sample sequenced in a study of T-cell reconstitution after alpha-beta-depleted transplantation in children. Unique molecular identifiers tagged the TCRbeta library. TCRdb analysed the PCR reads with MiXCR anew, one entry per CDR3 protein. The table shows about 900,000 distinct CDR3 sequences, with about 29% occurring only once. The sample was PBMCs, mostly from graft donor cells, taken 360 days after TCRalphabeta/CD19-depleted stem cell transplant. These receptors were taken from a boy under two years old who had a stem cell transplant for SCID, so the T cells may come from the graft donor.

The chain is built from TRBV5-4 and TRBJ2-3; D unresolved. In germline, CDR1 is SGHNT, CDR2 YYREEE (reference sequence). V lost 5 bases, J lost 1 base, and 11 bases lay in between. The CDR3 has 14 amino acids. The chain's CDR3 is CASRPDGGTDTQYF. CDR3 DNA: TGTGCCAGCAGGCCTGATGGGGGCACAGATACGCAGTATTTT.

The rearrangement uses TRBV28 and TRBJ1-1, with 9 bases fitting TRBD1. The CDR3 contains 15 residues. The trim removed 6 bases at V and 11 bases at J, leaving 16 bases unmatched. The germline V gene encodes CDR1 MDHEN and CDR2 SYDVKM. CDR3 loop: CASRTQQGAQKRAFF. The CDR3 DNA reads TGTGCCAGCAGAACTCAACAGGGGGCGCAGAAGAGGGCTTTCTTT. The full variable domain, with the rest looked up from reference TRBV28 and TRBJ1-1, is DVKVTQSSRYLVKRTGEKVFLECVQDMDHENMFWYRQDPGLGLRLIYFSYDVKMKEKGDIPEGYSVSREKKERFSLILESASTNQTSMYLCASRTQQGAQKRAFFGQGTRLTVV.

This clonotype was observed many times. This chain connects TRBV27 to TRBJ2-7; D is uncertain. V shed 3 bases and J shed 5 bases, with 5 bases lying between them. This CDR3 has 11 residues. In germline, CDR1 is MNHEY, CDR2 SMNVEV (reference sequence). In nucleotides, the CDR3 is TGTGCCAGCAGTTTTGGGGACGAGCAGTACTTC. Amino acids: CASSFGDEQYF.

V gene TRBV5-6 combines with J gene TRBJ1-2; D is unresolved. The CDR3 spans 13 residues. In germline, CDR1 is SGHDT, CDR2 YYEEEE. Trimming left V 4 bases short and J 3 bases short, with 10 bases between. In DNA form, the CDR3 reads TGTGCCAGCAGCCCTCCCGGGCACTATGGCTACACCTTC. Translating it yields CASSPPGHYGYTF.

This clonotype was seen only a few times. This chain uses TRBV25-1 with TRBJ2-3; 11 positions agree with TRBD2. This CDR3 spans 16 amino acids. The germline V gene encodes CDR1 MGHDK and CDR2 SYGVNS. After removal of 0 bases from V and 6 bases from J, the junction contained 5 bases not matched to a gene. The chain's CDR3 is CASSEYRLAGGDTQYF. The CDR3 DNA follows: TGTGCCAGCAGTGAATACAGGCTAGCGGGGGGCGATACGCAGTATTTT.

The chain joins TRBV20-1 to TRBJ1-6; no clear D. V lost 5 bases to trimming and J lost 7 bases, with 21 bases between them. This CDR3 spans 16 amino acids. CDR1 and CDR2 from the germline V gene are DFQATT and SNEGSKA (reference sequence). Written as DNA, the CDR3 is TGCAGTGCTCCAGAATTCGGACGCGCTCCGAATTCACCCCTCCACTTT. It yields the protein CSAPEFGRAPNSPLHF.

In this sample, this clonotype turned up a few times. The gene calls are TRBV29-1 and TRBJ2-2, with D perhaps matching TRBD2 (5 bases). Germline V gene data show CDR1 as SQVTM and CDR2 as ANQGSEA. The CDR3 is made up of 14 amino acids. V shed 6 bases and J shed 2 bases, with 13 bases lying between them. The DNA for the CDR3 is TGCAGCGTCTCAATTAGCGCCAACACCGGGGAGCTGTTTTTT. Its translation is CSVSISANTGELFF.

The rearrangement links TRBV2 to TRBJ2-5, with D hard to call. The CDR3 has 16 residues. V gave up 3 bases and J gave up 5 bases, with 19 bases separating them. Germline V gene data show CDR1 as SNHLY and CDR2 as FYNNEI. CDR3 nucleotide sequence: TGTGCCAGCAGTGAGAAGGGTCGGATATCGTGGGAGACCCAGTACTTC. It specifies CASSEKGRISWETQYF.

The chain joins TRBV12-3 or TRBV12-4 to TRBJ1-2, with D possibly TRBD1 on 6 matching bases. This CDR3 spans 14 amino acids. Trimming stripped 3 bases from V and 8 bases from J, with 16 bases between. CDR3 loop: CASSFGPGEKGYTF. In nucleotides, the CDR3 is TGTGCCAGCAGTTTCGGACCAGGGGAGAAGGGCTACACCTTC.

This clonotype was seen a handful of times. The chain is built from TRBV5-1 and TRBJ2-5, with a weak D call TRBD1 (5 bases). CDR1 SGHRS and CDR2 YFSETQ come from the germline V gene. V was clipped by 4 bases and J by 5 bases, with 27 bases between them. This CDR3 contains 18 residues. Here the CDR3 DNA reads TGCGCCAGCAGCCCCACTGCGGACATTACAAACCTGCGGGAGACCCAGTACTTC. Amino acids: CASSPTADITNLRETQYF.

The chain joins TRBV30 to TRBJ2-5; D might be TRBD2 (6 bases). Trimming cost V 0 bases and J 5 bases, with 16 bases left between them. CDR3 length equals 15 residues. Germline lookup yields CDR1 GTSNPN and CDR2 SVGIG (reference sequence). CDR3 protein: CAWSVEAGYRETQYF. For the CDR3, the DNA is TGTGCCTGGAGTGTGGAAGCGGGCTACCGGGAGACCCAGTACTTC.

This clonotype showed up just a few times. The rearrangement links TRBV4-2 to TRBJ2-2, with a possible D match to TRBD2 (5 bases). Between the trimmed V and J ends, which lost 1 base and 2 bases, there was a span of 11 bases. Germline loops: CDR1 LGHNA, CDR2 YNFKEQ. This CDR3 has 16 amino acids. CDR3 amino acids: CASSQAPGRNTGELFF. CDR3 nucleotides: TGTGCCAGCAGCCAAGCACCGGGGAGAAACACCGGGGAGCTGTTTTTT.

This clonotype was recorded a few times. The CDR3 nucleotides read TGTGCCAGCAGCCGGACTGGGTTTGTGCAGTATTTT. This gives the protein CASSRTGFVQYF. The chain combines TRBV5-5 with TRBJ2-3; a weak D match, TRBD2 (5 bases). V was cut by 4 bases and J by 11 bases, with 14 bases left in between. Looked up from germline, CDR1 is SGHKS and CDR2 is YYEKEE (reference sequence). This CDR3 contains 12 residues. The full variable domain, with the rest looked up from reference TRBV5-5 and TRBJ2-3, is DAGVTQSPTHLIKTRGQQVTLRCSPISGHKSVSWYQQVLGQGPQFIFQYYEKEERGRGNFPDRFSARQFPNYSSELNVNALLLGDSALYLCASSRTGFVQYFGPGTRLTVL.

This rearrangement joins TRBV10-3 to TRBJ2-7; D unclear. Germline V gene sequence: CDR1 ENHRY, CDR2 SYGVKD. Trimming took off 2 bases at V and 5 bases at J, with 7 bases between the two ends. The CDR3 is made up of 12 amino acids. CDR3 region: CAISERINEQYF. CDR3 nucleotide sequence: TGTGCCATCAGTGAGAGAATCAACGAGCAGTACTTC.

J is TRBJ2-3 and V is TRBV29-1; weak D call: TRBD1 (6 bases). Germline V CDR1 and CDR2: SQVTM, ANQGSEA. V shed 6 bases and J shed 1 base, with 14 bases lying between them. The CDR3 is made up of 14 amino acids. The DNA for the CDR3 is TGCAGCGTGAGCAGGGGAAGCGGCACAGATACGCAGTATTTT. Translating it yields CSVSRGSGTDTQYF.

This chain uses TRBV7-6 with TRBJ1-1; maybe TRBD1 (5 bases). Germline values: CDR1 SGHVS, CDR2 FNYEAQ. The CDR3 covers 20 residues. V lost 1 base and J lost 0, with 24 bases in between. The DNA for the CDR3 is TGTGCCAGCAGCTTAGAAAACGGGGGTCTTAGAAGGGGAATGAACACTGAAGCTTTCTTT. This sequence encodes CASSLENGGLRRGMNTEAFF.

The chain employs TRBV20-1 and TRBJ2-7; 7 nucleotides agree with TRBD1. Germline V gene lookup returns CDR1 DFQATT and CDR2 SNEGSKA (reference sequence). Germline trimming cut 3 bases from V and 0 bases from J; bases unmatched to any gene: 11. CDR3 length equals 16 residues. The DNA of the CDR3 is TGCAGTGCTAGCGGGTTAGGGGGCATAGACTCCTACGAGCAGTACTTC. Translation: CSASGLGGIDSYEQYF.

In this sample, this clonotype turned up a few times. This chain joins TRBV5-1 and TRBJ1-2, with D uncertain. There are 13 residues in the CDR3. V was shortened by 5 bases and J by 2 bases, with 10 bases between the two germline ends. Germline V gives CDR1 SGHRS, CDR2 YFSETQ. The CDR3 loop reads CASRLSQNYGYTF. For the CDR3, the DNA is TGCGCCAGCAGGTTATCACAGAACTATGGCTACACCTTC.

This chain joins TRBV5-1 and TRBJ1-1; no definite D call. The germline gives CDR1 SGHRS, CDR2 YFSETQ. The germline V and J ends were trimmed by 4 bases and 10 bases, with 20 bases remaining between them. The CDR3 contains 14 residues. CDR3 in DNA: TGCGCCAGCAGCGCCGAGTTGGCTGGCGGTGGAGCTTTCTTT. Translating it yields CASSAELAGGGAFF.

This clonotype came up a few times. The chain links TRBV7-9 to TRBJ2-5; D is perhaps TRBD2 (5 bases). CDR3 length: 14 amino acids. Trimming took off 2 bases at V and 4 bases at J, with 11 bases between the two ends. CDR1 and CDR2 (germline): SEHNR, FQNEAQ (reference sequence). The CDR3 is CASSLRQAGETQYF. CDR3 DNA sequence: TGTGCCAGCAGCTTAAGGCAGGCGGGAGAGACCCAGTACTTC.

This chain joins TRBV7-9 and TRBJ2-2; no clear D gene. The CDR3 consists of 14 residues. V was cut by 10 bases and J by 5 bases, with 17 bases left in between. Germline V gene sequence: CDR1 SEHNR, CDR2 FQNEAQ (reference sequence). CDR3: CATLTAFWTGELFF. CDR3 in DNA: TGTGCCACTCTTACCGCCTTCTGGACCGGGGAGCTGTTTTTT.